A single sample is the source of the 27 T cell receptor beta chains below, sequenced in a study of shared clonotypes between healthy human individuals. Profiled with immunoSEQ multiplex PCR; TCRdb holds only in-frame clones, not every one. The data hold 550,000 to 650,000 clones, with approximately 96% observed a single time. Naive CD8 populations comprised CD45RO-negative cells positively selected for CCR7, excluding terminally differentiated effector memory CD45RA+ cells. Sequencing used naive CD8+ T cells sorted from blood. The receptors derive from a woman younger than 45 in good health.

This chain connects TRBV29-1 to TRBJ1-1; unclear D gene. The germline CDR1 and CDR2 sequences are SQVTM and ANQGSEA. This CDR3 has 8 residues. Trimming removed 4 bases at V and 10 bases at J, with 4 bases between. The CDR3 region has the DNA TGCAGCGTTGTGGGAGCTTTCTTT. It is translated as CSVVGAFF.

The V and J genes are TRBV9 and TRBJ2-3; D is perhaps TRBD2 (5 bases). Deletions cut 0 bases from V and 6 bases from J, with 17 bases between. Germline assignment: CDR1 SGDLS and CDR2 YYNGEE. CDR3 size: 16 residues. The CDR3 protein is CASSVVGEQPFDTQYF. The CDR3 region has the DNA TGTGCCAGCAGCGTAGTTGGGGAGCAACCCTTCGATACGCAGTATTTT.

The V gene is TRBV15, the J gene TRBJ1-2; D call uncertain. The CDR3 has 16 amino acids. Germline-derived CDR1 and CDR2 are LNHNV and YYDKDF (reference sequence). V was clipped by 0 bases and J by 4 bases, with 15 bases between them. The CDR3 is CATSRERTGNLYGYTF. The CDR3 coding sequence is TGTGCCACCAGCAGAGAAAGGACGGGAAACCTCTATGGCTACACCTTC.

V gene TRBV29-1 combines with J gene TRBJ2-7; 9 bases agree with TRBD2. The CDR3 extends over 14 amino acids. The trim removed 6 bases at V and 4 bases at J, leaving 10 bases unmatched. The germline CDR1 and CDR2 sequences are SQVTM and ANQGSEA. This chain's CDR3 is CSVGSGRSSYEQYF. DNA of the CDR3: TGCAGCGTAGGAAGCGGGAGGTCAAGTTACGAGCAGTACTTC.

As regards this clone: The sample carries other DNA sequences with the same CDR3. This sequence joins TRBV27 and TRBJ2-7; D is ambiguous. The CDR3 covers 14 residues. V was cut by 0 bases and J by 2 bases, with 8 bases left in between. CDR1 and CDR2 from the germline V gene are MNHEY and SMNVEV (reference sequence). CDR3 residues: CASSLSGRAYEQYF. DNA for the CDR3: TGTGCCAGCAGTTTATCAGGACGGGCCTACGAGCAGTACTTC.

Notes on this clone: The same CDR3 is also encoded by other DNA sequences in this sample. The chain carries TRBV9 and TRBJ2-1, with D tentatively TRBD2 (6 bases). V lost 0 bases and J 4 bases, leaving 11 bases between the germline ends. The CDR3 runs 15 residues. CDR1 and CDR2 from the germline V gene are SGDLS and YYNGEE. CDR3 in amino acids: CASSVAGVGYNEQFF. CDR3 sequence (DNA): TGTGCCAGCAGCGTAGCGGGAGTCGGTTACAATGAGCAGTTCTTC.

CDR3 DNA sequence: TGTGCCAGCAGCCACCCTTCGGACGAGCGGGAGTCTTACGAGCAGTACTTC. It encodes CASSHPSDERESYEQYF. The rearrangement joins TRBV14 to TRBJ2-7; TRBD2 aligns across 8 bases. Trimming removed 3 bases from V and 4 bases from J; junction bases left unmatched: 14. The CDR3 runs 17 residues. Germline CDR1 and CDR2: SGHDN and FVKESK.

The rearrangement links TRBV6-5 to TRBJ1-5; no reliable D call. This CDR3 region has 13 residues. Per germline, CDR1 MNHEY and CDR2 SVGAGI. With 0 bases removed from V and 9 bases from J, the gap between germline ends came to 9 bases. This chain's CDR3 is CASSYSVGRPQHF. CDR3 DNA: TGTGCCAGCAGTTACTCCGTGGGTCGGCCCCAGCATTTT.

The chain is built from TRBV2 and TRBJ2-1; TRBD2 aligns across 9 bases. Germline trimming cut 3 bases from V and 6 bases from J; bases unmatched to any gene: 12. The length of the CDR3 is 17 residues. Germline CDR1 is SNHLY and CDR2 is FYNNEI. DNA for the CDR3: TGTGCCAGCAGTGAGGGTCTAGCGGGAATACTAGGCAATGAGCAGTTCTTC. This translates into CASSEGLAGILGNEQFF.

This rearrangement joins TRBV4-1 to TRBJ2-1; the match to TRBD2 covers 9 bases. Germline values: CDR1 MGHRA, CDR2 YSYEKL. The CDR3 loop spans 15 amino acids. Germline trimming cut 0 bases from V and 7 bases from J; bases unmatched to any gene: 4. The CDR3 DNA reads TGCGCCAGCAGCCAAGATGGGCGGGAGGGGAATGAGCAGTTCTTC. Translated, it gives CASSQDGREGNEQFF.

The rearrangement links TRBV28 to TRBJ2-7; 10 bases map to TRBD1. V lost 6 bases to trimming and J lost 4 bases; unmatched junction nucleotides: 9. The germline gives CDR1 MDHEN, CDR2 SYDVKM. The CDR3 runs 15 residues. CDR3 sequence (DNA): TGTGCCAGCAGAGACTCCTCGGGACAGGGGTACGAGCAGTACTTC. Protein sequence: CASRDSSGQGYEQYF.

The chain uses TRBV6-5 and TRBJ1-2; TRBD1 agrees at 12 bases. Losses at the gene ends were 2 bases for V and 7 bases for J; bases not matched to a gene: 5. CDR1 MNHEY and CDR2 SVGAGI come from the germline V gene. The CDR3 has 15 residues. CDR3: CASSYGTGGGGGYTF. The CDR3 bases are TGTGCCAGCAGTTACGGGACAGGGGGCGGAGGTGGCTACACCTTC.

Details on this clone: A junction end diverges from the germline sequence, so it may reflect a read error. The genes are TRBV6-8 and TRBJ2-7; D is possibly TRBD2 (6 bases). Per germline, CDR1 MNHGY and CDR2 SAAAGT. The CDR3 loop spans 20 amino acids. DNA of the CDR3: TGTGCCAGCAGTAACTCAACCGGGTCGCAGAGACGGGAGCTCTCCTACGAGCAGTACTTC. The encoded protein is CASSNSTGSQRRELSYEQYF.

The chain is built from TRBV13 and TRBJ1-1; 9 nucleotides match TRBD1. Germline CDR1 reads PRHDT; CDR2 reads FYEKMQ (reference sequence). This CDR3 region has 16 residues. The junction had 10 bases not matched to a gene; V was cut back by 4 bases and J by 4 bases. The DNA for the CDR3 is TGTGCCAGCAGCTCCCTAGGGGGACAGGGAGGCACTGAAGCTTTCTTT. Residues: CASSSLGGQGGTEAFF.

The V and J genes are TRBV19 and TRBJ2-2; D not certain. Between the trimmed V and J ends, which lost 8 bases and 9 bases, there was a span of 16 bases. This CDR3 region has 13 residues. Germline V CDR1 and CDR2: LNHDA, SQIVND (reference sequence). The CDR3 protein is CASGGSHLRELFF. DNA for the CDR3: TGTGCCAGTGGTGGGTCCCACCTCCGGGAGCTGTTTTTT.

V usage is TRBV27 and J usage is TRBJ1-1; 9 bases map to TRBD1. V lost 2 bases, J lost 1 base, and 5 bases stayed unmatched. Germline assignment: CDR1 MNHEY and CDR2 SMNVEV (reference sequence). CDR3 length: 16 residues. CDR3 region: CASSLTGTGPNTEAFF. CDR3 DNA: TGTGCCAGCAGTTTAACGGGGACAGGGCCGAACACTGAAGCTTTCTTT.

About this clone: This specimen includes other DNA sequences encoding the same CDR3. This rearrangement joins TRBV20-1 to TRBJ1-1, with D uncertain. Germline CDR1 and CDR2: DFQATT and SNEGSKA (reference sequence). CDR3 length equals 11 residues. The ends were cut back, 3 bases at V and 1 base at J, with 3 bases in the middle. Here the CDR3 reads CSASGNTEAFF. The CDR3 DNA follows: TGCAGTGCTAGTGGGAACACTGAAGCTTTCTTT.

This chain connects TRBV13 to TRBJ2-2; a possible D gene is TRBD2 (5 bases). V was trimmed by 3 bases and J by 6 bases, leaving 17 bases between them. The germline gives CDR1 PRHDT, CDR2 FYEKMQ (reference sequence). This CDR3 region has 16 residues. The CDR3 region has the DNA TGTGCCAGCAGCTTCGAGGGAGTGAAGGAAGCCGGGGAGCTGTTTTTT. Translation gives CASSFEGVKEAGELFF.

This sequence joins TRBV5-6 and TRBJ2-5, with a possible D match to TRBD2 (5 bases). TRBJ2-7 explains the end of the DNA better; the J call may be wrong. CDR1 is SGHDT and CDR2 is YYEEEE in the germline V gene. The length of the CDR3 is 13 residues. CDR3 coding DNA: TGTGCCAGCAGCCTAGGGAGCCTCTACGAGCAGTACTTC. Translated: CASSLGSLYEQYF.

The V call is TRBV5-1, the J call TRBJ2-4; no reliable D call. Trimming left V 4 bases short and J 8 bases short, with 13 bases between. The CDR3 runs to 13 residues. CDR1 is SGHRS, CDR2 YFSETQ, per germline. CDR3 sequence reads: CASSAVKPHIQYF. In DNA form, the CDR3 reads TGCGCCAGCAGCGCGGTGAAGCCCCACATTCAGTACTTC.

The genes are TRBV27 and TRBJ1-1; 7 bases agree with TRBD1. Germline trimming cut 6 bases from V and 6 bases from J; bases unmatched to any gene: 10. Germline CDR1 reads MNHEY; CDR2 reads SMNVEV (reference sequence). The CDR3 has 14 amino acids. The chain's CDR3 is CASSQGGELAEAFF. CDR3 coding DNA: TGTGCCAGCAGCCAGGGGGGGGAGCTGGCTGAAGCTTTCTTT.

The chain uses TRBV28 and TRBJ2-3, with D possibly called TRBD1 or TRBD2 (5 bases each). Germline loops: CDR1 MDHEN, CDR2 SYDVKM. The CDR3 spans 15 residues. With 2 bases removed from V and 5 bases from J, the gap between germline ends came to 14 bases. The CDR3, as DNA: TGTGCCAGCAGTTTACTTGTCGGGACCGGAGATACGCAGTATTTT. The encoded protein is CASSLLVGTGDTQYF. Full variable domain (rest looked up from reference TRBV28 and TRBJ2-3): DVKVTQSSRYLVKRTGEKVFLECVQDMDHENMFWYRQDPGLGLRLIYFSYDVKMKEKGDIPEGYSVSREKKERFSLILESASTNQTSMYLCASSLLVGTGDTQYFGPGTRLTVL.

The chain is built from TRBV7-9 and TRBJ1-2, with a tentative D call TRBD1 (6 bases). Trimming removed 5 bases from V and 8 bases from J, with 18 bases in between. Germline-derived CDR1 and CDR2 are SEHNR and FQNEAQ (reference sequence). The CDR3 runs to 14 residues. The CDR3 sequence: CASSPGGGGLGYTF. As DNA, the CDR3 is TGTGCCAGCAGCCCCGGCGGGGGGGGGCTCGGCTACACCTTC.

V usage is TRBV5-4 and J usage is TRBJ1-5, with D maybe TRBD1 (5 bases). Trimming stripped 4 bases from V and 7 bases from J, with 9 bases between. Germline loops: CDR1 SGHNT, CDR2 YYREEE (reference sequence). The CDR3 is 12 residues long. The CDR3 sequence: CASSQDKQPQHF. CDR3 sequence (DNA): TGTGCCAGCAGCCAGGACAAGCAGCCCCAGCATTTT. Variable domain in full (rest from reference TRBV5-4 and TRBJ1-5): ETGVTQSPTHLIKTRGQQVTLRCSSQSGHNTVSWYQQALGQGPQFIFQYYREEENGRGNFPPRFSGLQFPNYSSELNVNALELDDSALYLCASSQDKQPQHFGDGTRLSIL.

The rearrangement uses TRBV27 and TRBJ1-1; no clear D. Germline V gene data show CDR1 as MNHEY and CDR2 as SMNVEV (reference sequence). The CDR3 sequence is 15 residues long. With 0 bases removed from V and 3 bases from J, the gap between germline ends came to 11 bases. The CDR3 coding sequence is TGTGCCAGCAGTTTATCGCGGGGTTCGGACACTGAAGCTTTCTTT. This translates into CASSLSRGSDTEAFF.

The rearrangement links TRBV5-4 to TRBJ1-1, with D unclear. Trimming pared 0 bases from V and 8 bases from J, leaving 8 bases between. Germline loops: CDR1 SGHNT, CDR2 YYREEE (reference sequence). The CDR3 consists of 12 residues. The CDR3: CASSLDSREAFF. The CDR3 region has the DNA TGTGCCAGCAGCTTGGACAGCAGGGAAGCTTTCTTT. Drawing the rest from reference TRBV5-4 and TRBJ1-1, the complete variable domain is ETGVTQSPTHLIKTRGQQVTLRCSSQSGHNTVSWYQQALGQGPQFIFQYYREEENGRGNFPPRFSGLQFPNYSSELNVNALELDDSALYLCASSLDSREAFFGQGTRLTVV.

The chain uses TRBV5-1 and TRBJ2-5; 9 positions match TRBD1. Germline values: CDR1 SGHRS, CDR2 YFSETQ. Trimming at V came to 0 bases and at J to 5 bases, leaving 5 bases not matched to a gene. This CDR3 comprises 15 residues. The CDR3 here is CASSLEGQGGETQYF. As DNA, the CDR3 is TGCGCCAGCAGCTTGGAGGGACAGGGTGGGGAGACCCAGTACTTC.